The 10 T cell receptor beta chains given below trace back to one sample, sequenced in a study of cytomegalovirus exposure and HLA in healthy donors. It was with 60 Vbeta and 13 Jbeta primers that the PCR ran. The table came from immunoSEQ multiplex PCR; TCRdb's copy has only in-frame clones and leaves some out. The sample has tens of thousands of clones; approximately 78% are singletons. Sample: PBMCs. These receptors all stem from a man in his forties in good health and CMV-seronegative.

This rearrangement joins TRBV18 to TRBJ2-7; the D is unclear. V gave up 0 bases and J gave up 4 bases, with 7 bases separating them. Germline assignment: CDR1 KGHSH and CDR2 LQKENI. CDR3 size: 13 residues. CDR3 protein: CASSPPQAYEQYF. The CDR3, as DNA: TGTGCCAGCTCACCACCGCAGGCGTACGAGCAGTACTTC.

V usage is TRBV7-2 and J usage is TRBJ2-7; tentative D call: TRBD2 (6 bases). CDR1 and CDR2 from the germline V gene are SGHTA and FQGNSA. Trimming removed 5 bases from V and 1 base from J, with 15 bases in between. The CDR3 loop spans 15 amino acids. CDR3 protein: CASSLEGSGSYEQYF. CDR3 nucleotides: TGTGCCAGCAGCCTTGAAGGTAGCGGTTCCTACGAGCAGTACTTC.

The J gene is TRBJ1-2, the V gene TRBV19, with no clear D. This CDR3 spans 13 amino acids. Trimming cost V 2 bases and J 7 bases, with 11 bases left between them. CDR1 and CDR2 (germline): LNHDA, SQIVND (reference sequence). The CDR3, as DNA: TGTGCCAGTAGTATACAGGCTTCGGTTGGCTACACCTTC. Translated: CASSIQASVGYTF.

The chain couples TRBV6-1 to TRBJ1-2, with 7 bases aligning to TRBD1. Germline V lookup: CDR1 MNHNS, CDR2 SASEGT. The CDR3 spans 15 residues. V lost 4 bases, J lost 1 base, and 6 bases stayed unmatched. CDR3 nucleotides: TGTGCCAGCAGTGTCCGGGACAGCTTTAACTATGGCTACACCTTC. This encodes CASSVRDSFNYGYTF.

The chain couples TRBV14 to TRBJ2-1, with D possibly being TRBD1 (6 bases). Per the germline V gene, CDR1 is SGHDN and CDR2 is FVKESK. Deletions cut 1 base from V and 9 bases from J, with 13 bases between. This CDR3 region has 14 residues. CDR3 DNA sequence: TGTGCCAGCAGCCAAGCATCCAGGGGTGGTGAGCAGTTCTTC. This codes for CASSQASRGGEQFF.

The chain joins TRBV7-2 to TRBJ1-5; D is unclear. CDR3 length: 14 residues. Germline V gene lookup returns CDR1 SGHTA and CDR2 FQGNSA. The ends were cut back, 5 bases at V and 0 bases at J, with 8 bases in the middle. This CDR3 is CASSDTSSNQPQHF. In DNA form, the CDR3 reads TGTGCCAGCAGCGACACTAGTAGCAATCAGCCCCAGCATTTT.

The rearrangement links TRBV2 to TRBJ1-4, with a possible D match to TRBD1 (5 bases). The germline V gene has CDR1 SNHLY and CDR2 FYNNEI. With 1 base removed from V and 10 bases from J, the gap between germline ends came to 22 bases. The CDR3 is made up of 17 amino acids. In DNA form, the CDR3 reads TGTGCCAGCAGTGAAGATCGTCAGGGTGGAATCTTAAGAAAACTGTTTTTT. Translated: CASSEDRQGGILRKLFF.

A word on this clone: Other DNA sequences in this specimen translate into the identical CDR3. The chain uses TRBV10-3 and TRBJ1-1; TRBD1 matches at 9 bases. The junction had 8 bases not matched to a gene; V was cut back by 3 bases and J by 3 bases. This CDR3 comprises 16 residues. Germline CDR1 ENHRY, CDR2 SYGVKD. This CDR3 is CAISDGEGQGYTEAFF. DNA of the CDR3: TGTGCCATCAGTGATGGGGAGGGACAGGGATACACTGAAGCTTTCTTT.

V gene TRBV29-1 combines with J gene TRBJ2-1, with D perhaps matching TRBD1 (6 bases). There are 13 residues in the CDR3. Deletions cut 7 bases from V and 7 bases from J, with 17 bases between. CDR1 and CDR2 (germline): SQVTM, ANQGSEA. CDR3 region: CSETTGKLNEQFF. The CDR3 region has the DNA TGCAGCGAGACAACAGGGAAACTTAATGAGCAGTTCTTC.

The J gene is TRBJ1-1, the V gene TRBV7-9, with D unclear. Per germline, CDR1 SEHNR and CDR2 FQNEAQ (reference sequence). Trimming pared 5 bases from V and 2 bases from J, leaving 15 bases between. CDR3 size: 15 residues. The CDR3 DNA sequence: TGTGCCAGCAGCCCTGTTTCAGGAACAAACACTGAAGCTTTCTTT. Translating it yields CASSPVSGTNTEAFF.